This T cell receptor (beta chain) is drawn from a study of T cells in Graves' hyperthyroidism and ophthalmopathy. General observations from the study: Separating ophthalmopathy from stable hyperthyroidism was achieved by a 13 V-J model. Most expanded thyroid clonotypes above 0.001 recurred in blood.

Uncontrolled infection, other autoimmune disease, pregnancy and lactation each barred patients from inclusion. Clinical symptoms, serum thyroxine, TRAb, thyroid ultrasound and orbital computed tomography informed diagnoses. Using RNA transcripts as the source, TCR beta CDR3 regions were amplified. First-round RT-PCR targeting the TCR CDR3 was performed with the HTBI primer set. One entry per CDR3 protein results from TCRdb running MiXCR on the multiplex PCR reads. Among 500,000 to 600,000 distinct CDR3 sequences listed, just under 20% were seen once. The CDR3 covers 15 residues. Looked up from germline, CDR1 is GTSNPN and CDR2 is SVGIG (reference sequence). Trimming took 2 bases from V and 0 from J, leaving 11 bases between them. This clonotype appeared many times. Its antigen is not known.

The source is a man aged 40-49 years with Graves' ophthalmopathy. The sequenced material came from blood. The rearrangement links TRBV30 to TRBJ1-5; possibly TRBD1 for D (5 bases). The CDR3: CAWSNPGPSNQPQHF. The CDR3 coding sequence is TGTGCCTGGAGTAATCCGGGACCTAGCAATCAGCCCCAGCATTTT.